Following are 12 T cell receptor beta chains from one sample sequenced in a study of cytomegalovirus exposure and HLA in healthy donors. 60 Vbeta and 13 Jbeta primers were used in PCR. The protocol was immunoSEQ multiplex PCR, while the TCRdb copy is restricted to in-frame clones and leaves out a portion. This sample has 80,000 to 100,000 clones, with around 80% found just once. The material sequenced was PBMCs. The receptors were sampled from a man aged 35 to 55 in good health and CMV-seronegative.

This chain uses TRBV28 with TRBJ1-4; TRBD1 matches 9 bases. J lost 8 bases, V lost 4 bases, and 5 bases had no gene match. Per germline, CDR1 MDHEN and CDR2 SYDVKM. CDR3 length equals 14 residues. In nucleotides, the CDR3 is TGTGCCAGCAGTTCGGGACAGGGTTACGAAAAACTGTTTTTT. It is translated as CASSSGQGYEKLFF.

This sequence joins TRBV6-5 and TRBJ1-5, with D perhaps matching TRBD1 (5 bases). Germline loops: CDR1 MNHEY, CDR2 SVGAGI. The ends were cut back, 6 bases at V and 4 bases at J, with 16 bases in the middle. The CDR3 consists of 15 residues. CDR3 nucleotide sequence: TGTGCCAGCAGCGAGGACCCCCCAGGGAATCAGCCCCAGCATTTT. It translates to CASSEDPPGNQPQHF.

The V call is TRBV7-3, the J call TRBJ1-3; 7 positions match TRBD1. This CDR3 spans 14 amino acids. Germline V CDR1 and CDR2: SGHTA, FQGTGA. The junction had 2 bases not matched to a gene; V was cut back by 5 bases and J by 1 base. CDR3 loop: CASSPGGSGNTIYF. CDR3 bases: TGTGCCAGCAGCCCAGGGGGTTCTGGAAACACCATATATTTT. Supplemented by reference TRBV7-3 and TRBJ1-3, the full variable domain reads GAGVSQTPSNKVTEKGKYVELRCDPISGHTALYWYRQSLGQGPEFLIYFQGTGAADDSGLPNDRFFAVRPEGSVSTLKIQRTERGDSAVYLCASSPGGSGNTIYFGEGSWLTVV.

The chain recombines TRBV28 with TRBJ2-7, with 11 nucleotides matching TRBD2. The CDR3 sequence is 15 residues long. V lost 3 bases and J lost 5; bases outside the gene matches: 6. CDR1 MDHEN and CDR2 SYDVKM come from the germline V gene. The CDR3 sequence is CASSFHSGGAHEQYF. In DNA form, the CDR3 reads TGTGCCAGCAGTTTTCATAGCGGGGGGGCCCACGAGCAGTACTTC.

The gene calls are TRBV7-9 and TRBJ2-4; 7 positions agree with TRBD1. The V gene end was trimmed by 4 bases and the J gene end by 0 bases; junction bases not matched to a gene: 6. The CDR3 is 16 amino acids. Germline CDR1 SEHNR, CDR2 FQNEAQ (reference sequence). CDR3 sequence reads: CASSWGQSIAKNIQYF. CDR3 in DNA: TGTGCCAGCAGCTGGGGACAGAGCATAGCCAAAAACATTCAGTACTTC.

In its sample, this clone was seen once. The chain combines TRBV6-1 with TRBJ2-3; D is unclear. Germline V gives CDR1 MNHNS, CDR2 SASEGT. This CDR3 comprises 15 residues. Between the trimmed V and J ends, which lost 2 bases and 14 bases, there was a span of 23 bases. CDR3 in DNA: TGTGCCAGCAGTGAATTTATCACGGCGGATCGAATGTGGTATTTT. Residues: CASSEFITADRMWYF.

The chain carries TRBV6-5 and TRBJ1-5; D perhaps matches TRBD1 (5 bases). Trimming shortened V by 7 bases and J by 7 bases, and 14 bases separated the two germline ends. Germline V lookup: CDR1 MNHEY, CDR2 SVGAGI. The CDR3 sequence is 13 residues long. The CDR3 reads CASKSREGQPQHF. The DNA for the CDR3 is TGTGCCAGCAAGAGCAGGGAAGGGCAGCCCCAGCATTTT.

The CDR3 sequence: CASNMDREYEQYF. The CDR3 coding sequence is TGCGCCAGCAACATGGACAGGGAATACGAGCAGTACTTC. The V and J genes are TRBV5-1 and TRBJ2-7; 8 nucleotides match TRBD1. Trimming removed 6 bases from V and 4 bases from J; junction bases left unmatched: 6. Germline V gene sequence: CDR1 SGHRS, CDR2 YFSETQ. This CDR3 comprises 13 residues.

This clone was recorded only once. The V gene is TRBV7-2, the J gene TRBJ2-5; 11 nucleotides line up with TRBD2. With V trimmed by 7 bases and J by 1 base, 14 bases remained unmatched. The CDR3 covers 18 residues. CDR1 and CDR2 from the germline V gene are SGHTA and FQGNSA. The CDR3 loop is CASTQLKHLAGGQETQYF. Here the CDR3 DNA reads TGTGCCAGCACCCAACTTAAGCATCTAGCGGGGGGCCAAGAGACCCAGTACTTC.

This chain uses TRBV5-4 with TRBJ2-1, with TRBD1 identical over 8 bases. Trimming at V came to 2 bases and at J to 5 bases, leaving 6 bases not matched to a gene. Germline V lookup: CDR1 SGHNT, CDR2 YYREEE (reference sequence). This CDR3 is 15 amino acids long. CDR3 DNA sequence: TGTGCCAGCAGCTTCGGACAGGGAACGGACAATGAGCAGTTCTTC. The encoded protein is CASSFGQGTDNEQFF.

The rearrangement uses TRBV5-1 and TRBJ1-5; D might be TRBD1 (5 bases). Trimming pared 4 bases from V and 0 bases from J, leaving 8 bases between. The CDR3 has 14 amino acids. From germline, CDR1 is SGHRS and CDR2 YFSETQ. The CDR3 spells CASSTDSSNQPQHF. In DNA form, the CDR3 reads TGCGCCAGCAGCACCGACAGTAGCAATCAGCCCCAGCATTTT.

The gene calls are TRBV6-5 and TRBJ1-5, with 9 bases aligning to TRBD1. The CDR3 contains 15 residues. The V and J ends lost 5 bases and 0 bases, in that order; junction bases with no gene match: 2. Germline V gene lookup returns CDR1 MNHEY and CDR2 SVGAGI. CDR3 residues: CASSRTGASNQPQHF. The DNA of the CDR3 is TGTGCCAGCAGTCGGACAGGGGCTAGCAATCAGCCCCAGCATTTT.